This T cell receptor beta chain was retrieved from a study of cytomegalovirus exposure and HLA in healthy donors. Both 60 Vbeta primers and 13 Jbeta primers went into the PCR. The protocol was immunoSEQ multiplex PCR, while the TCRdb copy is restricted to in-frame clones and leaves out a portion. Of roughly 120,000 clones in the sample, around 64% were seen once. Germline CDR1 LNHDA, CDR2 SQIVND (reference sequence). The CDR3 covers 14 residues. J lost 3 bases, V lost 5 bases, and 5 bases had no gene match. The V gene is TRBV19, the J gene TRBJ2-7; 9 bases fit TRBD1. Sequences were obtained from PBMCs. The origin of this receptor is a man aged 30 to 39 in good health and CMV-seropositive. The CDR3 region has the DNA TGTGCCAGTAGTCCCACGGGACAGGGCTACGAGCAGTACTTC. This codes for CASSPTGQGYEQYF. Complete variable domain (other parts from reference TRBV19 and TRBJ2-7): DGGITQSPKYLFRKEGQNVTLSCEQNLNHDAMYWYRQDPGQGLRLIYYSQIVNDFQKGDIAEGYSVSREKKESFPLTVTSAQKNPTAFYLCASSPTGQGYEQYFGPGTRLTVT.